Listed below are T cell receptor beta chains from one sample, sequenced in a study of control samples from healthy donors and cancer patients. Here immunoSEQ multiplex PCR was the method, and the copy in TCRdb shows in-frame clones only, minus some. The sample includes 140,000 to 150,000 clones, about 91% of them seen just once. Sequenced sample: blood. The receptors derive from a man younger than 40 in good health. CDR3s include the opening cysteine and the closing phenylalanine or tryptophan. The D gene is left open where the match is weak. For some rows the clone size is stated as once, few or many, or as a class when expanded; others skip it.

CATSESTVCF TGTGCCACCAGTGAGTCGACAGTCTGCTTC TRBJ2-7 NA TRBV24-1 NA
CASSKPGVSQPQHF TGTGCCAGCAGTAAGCCAGGAGTAAGTCAGCCCCAGCATTTT TRBJ1-5 NA TRBV27 NA
CASRRTSGGATDTQYF TGTGCCAGCAGACGAACTAGCGGGGGGGCGACAGATACGCAGTATTTT TRBJ2-3 TRBD2 TRBV28 NA
CASSSSYSNQPQHF TGTGCCAGCAGTAGCAGCTATAGCAATCAGCCCCAGCATTTT TRBJ1-5 NA TRBV27 once
CAISERPQTYEQYF TGTGCCATCAGTGAGCGTCCCCAGACCTACGAGCAGTACTTC TRBJ2-7 NA TRBV10-3 once
CASKRQGMSNQPQHF TGTGCCAGCAAGAGACAGGGGATGAGCAATCAGCCCCAGCATTTT TRBJ1-5 TRBD1 TRBV27 NA
CASSRRQGVKTYEQYF TGTGCCAGCAGTCGTCGACAGGGGGTAAAAACCTACGAGCAGTACTTC TRBJ2-7 TRBD1 TRBV3-1/TRBV3-2 NA
CASSVAPREDTEAFF TGTGCCAGCAGCGTAGCCCCCCGGGAGGACACTGAAGCTTTCTTT TRBJ1-1 NA TRBV9 NA
CASRVRGAFYEQYF TGTGCCAGCAGGGTCCGCGGGGCCTTCTACGAGCAGTACTTC TRBJ2-7 NA TRBV27 NA
CASSRRDHTDTQYF TGTGCCAGCAGCCGGCGGGACCACACAGATACGCAGTATTTT TRBJ2-3 NA TRBV11-2 few
CASSPSQGSTEAFF TGTGCCAGCTCACCCTCACAGGGGAGCACTGAAGCTTTCTTT TRBJ1-1 TRBD1 TRBV18 once
CASSVAPTGNYGYTF TGTGCCAGCAGCGTAGCTCCGACAGGGAACTATGGCTACACCTTC TRBJ1-2 TRBD1 TRBV9 NA
CASSVVGESGYTF TGTGCCAGCAGCGTCGTAGGGGAGAGTGGCTACACCTTC TRBJ1-2 NA TRBV9 NA
CAWSGAGTGGPGNTIYF TGTGCCTGGAGCGGGGCCGGGACAGGGGGCCCTGGAAACACCATATATTTT TRBJ1-3 TRBD1 TRBV30 NA
CASSLGRGTSNYGYTF TGTGCCAGCAGCTTAGGTCGGGGGACAAGTAACTATGGCTACACCTTC TRBJ1-2 NA TRBV7-9 once
CATSVTNPGTGADTQYF TGTGCCACCAGTGTGACAAACCCCGGGACAGGGGCAGATACGCAGTATTTT TRBJ2-3 TRBD1 TRBV24-1 NA
CAIGPSPNTGELFF TGTGCCATCGGACCTTCCCCCAACACCGGGGAGCTGTTTTTT TRBJ2-2 NA TRBV27 NA
CASTLGSGNSPLHF TGTGCCAGCACTCTCGGGTCGGGTAATTCACCCCTCCACTTT TRBJ1-6 NA TRBV27 NA
CATSEVRGNEQYF TGTGCCACCAGTGAAGTCAGGGGTAACGAGCAGTACTTC TRBJ2-7 NA TRBV24-1 NA
CASSSGLYSNQPQHF TGTGCCAGCAGCTCGGGACTCTATAGCAATCAGCCCCAGCATTTT TRBJ1-5 NA TRBV5-6 NA
CASSQGSVSDQPQHF TGTGCCAGCAGCCAAGGGTCAGTCTCGGATCAGCCCCAGCATTTT TRBJ1-5 NA TRBV7-8 NA
CASSIVGTPYEQYF TGTGCCAGTAGTATAGTGGGGACCCCCTACGAGCAGTACTTC TRBJ2-7 NA TRBV19 NA
CASSQTGEAFF TGTGCCAGCAGCCAGACAGGTGAAGCTTTCTTT TRBJ1-1 NA TRBV3-1/TRBV3-2 NA
CASRPSGSSYEQYF TGTGCCAGCAGGCCCTCGGGGAGCTCCTACGAGCAGTACTTC TRBJ2-7 NA TRBV27 NA
CASSTGNYEQYF TGCGCCAGCAGCACGGGGAACTACGAGCAGTACTTC TRBJ2-7 NA TRBV5-1 NA
CASSLPGSYGYTF TGTGCCAGCAGCTTGCCAGGGTCCTATGGCTACACCTTC TRBJ1-2 NA TRBV5-6 NA
CASSQEVLLYEQYF TGTGCCAGCAGCCAAGAAGTACTTCTCTACGAGCAGTACTTC TRBJ2-7 NA TRBV4-2 few
CATQSGRGVGGEQYF TGTGCCACTCAGTCCGGGCGGGGAGTAGGCGGCGAGCAGTACTTC TRBJ2-7 NA TRBV15 NA
CASREGETQYF TGTGCCAGCAGGGAGGGAGAGACCCAGTACTTC TRBJ2-5 NA TRBV7-7 NA
CASRASGETVSTDTQYF TGCGCCAGCAGGGCTAGCGGGGAGACCGTTAGCACAGATACGCAGTATTTT TRBJ2-3 TRBD2 TRBV5-1 NA
CASSLVDRGSRNEQFF TGTGCCAGCAGCTTAGTCGACAGGGGGTCTCGGAATGAGCAGTTCTTC TRBJ2-1 TRBD1 TRBV7-9 NA